This T cell receptor beta chain was captured in a study of identical twins. The germline gives CDR1 LNHDA, CDR2 SQIVND (reference sequence). Trimming took off 3 bases at V and 0 bases at J, with 11 bases between the two ends. This CDR3 region has 15 residues. TCRdb re-analysed the 5' RACE reads in MiXCR, keeping a single row per CDR3 protein. The sample holds 400,000 to 550,000 distinct CDR3 sequences, roughly 24% seen once. This clonotype was observed many times. The sample was also linked to a second study, of T cells expressing NK-cell markers.

The sequenced material came from CD4+ T cells sorted from blood. The source of this sequence is a young woman in good health. J is TRBJ1-1 and V is TRBV19; possible D gene TRBD1, 5 bases. The CDR3 DNA reads TGTGCCAGTAGTATCATAGGGACGGTGAACACTGAAGCTTTCTTT. This sequence encodes CASSIIGTVNTEAFF.